These 27 T cell receptor beta chains were sequenced from one sample in a study of T-cell reconstitution after alpha-beta-depleted transplantation in children. TCRbeta library construction was performed incorporating unique molecular identifiers. TCRdb called the PCR reads again in MiXCR, with one record for every CDR3 protein. The repertoire holds about half a million distinct CDR3 sequences, with approximately 13% as singletons. Sequencing used PBMCs from the stem cell graft donor, obtained from the stem cell graft. The source is a human donor who donated a stem cell graft to a child with combined immunodeficiency.

The rearrangement joins TRBV18 to TRBJ1-1; D not resolved. Trimming shortened V by 5 bases and J by 1 base, and 14 bases separated the two germline ends. CDR3 size: 15 residues. CDR1 KGHSH and CDR2 LQKENI come from the germline V gene. CDR3 protein: CASSSNTGENTEAFF. Written as DNA, the CDR3 is TGTGCCAGCTCATCCAATACCGGGGAGAACACTGAAGCTTTCTTT.

About this clonotype: One end of the junction does not line up with germline, which may come from a read error. The rearrangement joins TRBV20-1 to TRBJ2-7, with no clear D. Per the germline V gene, CDR1 is DFQATT and CDR2 is SNEGSKA (reference sequence). The CDR3 contains 14 residues. CDR3 sequence (DNA): TGCAGTGCCAGAGTCCCTGGTTCTTCCGTCGAGCAGTACTTC. It encodes CSARVPGSSVEQYF.

This clonotype appeared a few times. The chain carries TRBV12-3 or TRBV12-4 and TRBJ2-7, with D perhaps TRBD1 (6 bases). V was shortened by 2 bases and J by 7 bases, with 15 bases between the two germline ends. CDR3 length: 14 residues. CDR3 sequence: CASSLTVQGMEQYF. CDR3 in DNA: TGTGCCAGCAGTTTAACCGTACAGGGAATGGAGCAGTACTTC.

This clonotype was detected ten times or more. V and J are TRBV5-5 and TRBJ2-1; D might be TRBD2 (6 bases). Trimming took off 0 bases at V and 10 bases at J, with 11 bases between the two ends. There are 13 residues in the CDR3. In germline, CDR1 is SGHKS, CDR2 YYEKEE (reference sequence). CDR3 DNA: TGTGCCAGCAGCTTGGTACCGGGGGAGGAGCAGTTCTTC. It is translated as CASSLVPGEEQFF. Combining the CDR3 with reference TRBV5-5 and TRBJ2-1 gives the whole variable domain DAGVTQSPTHLIKTRGQQVTLRCSPISGHKSVSWYQQVLGQGPQFIFQYYEKEERGRGNFPDRFSARQFPNYSSELNVNALLLGDSALYLCASSLVPGEEQFFGPGTRLTVL.

Ten or more counts support this clonotype. The chain carries TRBV6-2 or TRBV6-3 and TRBJ2-7, with D tentatively TRBD1 or TRBD2 (5 bases each). Trimming shortened V by 5 bases and J by 4 bases, and 18 bases separated the two germline ends. The CDR3 contains 15 residues. CDR1 is MNHEY and CDR2 is SVGEGT in the germline V gene. This CDR3 reads CASSQRSTGLYEQYF. In DNA form, the CDR3 reads TGTGCCAGCAGTCAACGCAGTACGGGGCTATACGAGCAGTACTTC.

This clonotype occurred many times. The J gene is TRBJ2-1, the V gene TRBV24-1, with 8 bases aligning to TRBD2. CDR3 length: 13 amino acids. Germline V gene data show CDR1 as KGHDR and CDR2 as SFDVKD. V shed 6 bases and J 6 bases; nucleotides not matched to a gene: 3. CDR3 sequence reads: CATSQREPNEQFF. The DNA for the CDR3 is TGTGCCACCAGTCAGCGGGAGCCCAATGAGCAGTTCTTC.

The table lists this clonotype with many counts. The chain combines TRBV20-1 with TRBJ2-1; 11 positions agree with TRBD1. Germline lookup yields CDR1 DFQATT and CDR2 SNEGSKA (reference sequence). The CDR3 spans 14 residues. V was clipped by 3 bases and J by 2 bases; unmatched bases: 0. For the CDR3, the DNA is TGCAGTGCTAGGGACAGGGGGCCCTACAATGAGCAGTTCTTC. Protein: CSARDRGPYNEQFF.

This clonotype was recorded at least ten times. Here the CDR3 DNA reads TGCAGTGCTAGTGTCGTGGGCGCTACAACTAATGAAAAACTGTTTTTT. This translates into CSASVVGATTNEKLFF. This chain joins TRBV20-1 and TRBJ1-4; D is undetermined. CDR1 is DFQATT and CDR2 is SNEGSKA in the germline V gene (reference sequence). V lost 3 bases and J 0 bases, leaving 14 bases between the germline ends. The length of the CDR3 is 16 residues.

This clonotype has at least ten counts. V gene TRBV20-1 combines with J gene TRBJ2-7; perhaps TRBD1 as D (5 bases). The germline gives CDR1 DFQATT, CDR2 SNEGSKA (reference sequence). CDR3 length: 14 residues. Trimming left V 0 bases short and J 0 bases short, with 9 bases between. The CDR3 loop reads CSAREQAYSYEQYF. The CDR3 DNA sequence: TGCAGTGCTAGAGAACAGGCTTACTCCTACGAGCAGTACTTC.

This rearrangement joins TRBV5-6 to TRBJ2-7; 9 nucleotides match TRBD2. Germline loops: CDR1 SGHDT, CDR2 YYEEEE. V dropped 1 base and J dropped 3; count of bases not matched to a gene: 14. The CDR3 is 18 residues long. The CDR3 DNA reads TGTGCCAGCAGCTTGCTCCGTACTAGGACTAGCGCGTTCTACGAGCAGTACTTC. As protein: CASSLLRTRTSAFYEQYF.

The chain carries TRBV12-3 or TRBV12-4 and TRBJ1-3; D unresolved. The V and J ends lost 6 bases and 0 bases respectively, with 9 bases between them. This CDR3 region has 14 residues. The DNA of the CDR3 is TGTGCCAGCAGACGAGTGGCCTCTGGAAACACCATATATTTT. This sequence encodes CASRRVASGNTIYF.

This clonotype appeared many times. The chain employs TRBV6-5 and TRBJ2-1; 10 bases are shared with TRBD1. With V trimmed by 2 bases and J by 6 bases, 10 bases remained unmatched. Germline values: CDR1 MNHEY, CDR2 SVGAGI. This CDR3 has 17 residues. Written as DNA, the CDR3 is TGTGCCAGCAGTTACGCTACGTGGGACAGGGGTACCAATGAGCAGTTCTTC. Translation gives CASSYATWDRGTNEQFF.

This clonotype was counted only a few times. Here the CDR3 reads CASSLDRGPTYEQYF. The CDR3, as DNA: TGTGCCAGCAGTTTGGATCGTGGCCCGACCTACGAGCAGTACTTC. The chain joins TRBV28 to TRBJ2-7, with D unclear. CDR3 length: 15 residues. The V end was cut by 3 bases, the J end by 2 bases, with 14 bases between. The germline V gene encodes CDR1 MDHEN and CDR2 SYDVKM.

This chain connects TRBV12-3 or TRBV12-4 to TRBJ2-7, with TRBD1 matching over 7 bases. CDR3 length: 18 residues. The J segment lost 4 bases and the V segment lost 6 bases, leaving 21 bases of the junction unmatched. The CDR3 loop reads CASRTKGTVVVGWYEQYF. Written as DNA, the CDR3 is TGTGCCAGCAGAACTAAAGGGACAGTGGTAGTCGGGTGGTACGAGCAGTACTTC.

In this sample, this clonotype turned up many times. The chain joins TRBV20-1 to TRBJ2-1; D is undetermined. The CDR3 is 16 amino acids. The germline gives CDR1 DFQATT, CDR2 SNEGSKA (reference sequence). V lost 0 bases and J lost 2, with 14 bases in between. This chain's CDR3 is CSARETRSDAYNEQFF. The CDR3, as DNA: TGCAGTGCTAGAGAGACGCGCTCCGACGCCTACAATGAGCAGTTCTTC.

In its sample, this clonotype was seen many times. The chain uses TRBV12-3 or TRBV12-4 and TRBJ2-7; 12 bases line up with TRBD2. The CDR3 is 15 amino acids. V lost 4 bases to trimming and J lost 4 bases; unmatched junction nucleotides: 5. This CDR3 reads CASSSGLAGPYEQYF. The CDR3 region has the DNA TGTGCCAGCAGTTCCGGACTAGCGGGACCTTACGAGCAGTACTTC.

On this clonotype: It may be a read error: a sequence one base away is much more abundant. The V gene is TRBV20-1, the J gene TRBJ2-7, with 9 nucleotides matching TRBD1. Trimming at V came to 0 bases and at J to 2 bases, leaving 8 bases not matched to a gene. The CDR3 runs 16 residues. CDR1 is DFQATT, CDR2 SNEGSKA, per germline (reference sequence). This CDR3 is CSARDWGTGGTYEQYF. DNA for the CDR3: TGCAGTGCTAGAGATTGGGGCACAGGGGGCACCTACGAGCAGTACTTC.

This clonotype was observed a handful of times. J is TRBJ2-3 and V is TRBV20-1; 11 nucleotides match TRBD2. This CDR3 has 15 residues. V gave up 5 bases and J gave up 2 bases; unmatched junction bases: 6. CDR1 is DFQATT and CDR2 is SNEGSKA in the germline V gene (reference sequence). The CDR3, as DNA: TGCAGTGCTCGCGGGACTAGCGGCTTCACAGATACGCAGTATTTT. Its translation is CSARGTSGFTDTQYF.

This clonotype was seen ten or more times. The chain links TRBV29-1 to TRBJ1-4; tentatively, D is TRBD1 (5 bases). With 4 bases removed from V and 8 bases from J, the gap between germline ends came to 11 bases. The CDR3 consists of 12 residues. The germline gives CDR1 SQVTM, CDR2 ANQGSEA. DNA of the CDR3: TGCAGCGTTGCTGATGGGGGAGAAAAACTGTTTTTT. Translation: CSVADGGEKLFF.

About this clonotype: Lacking the conserved final phenylalanine or tryptophan, this CDR3 likely reflects a read error. The chain links TRBV12-3 or TRBV12-4 to TRBJ1-1, with D perhaps matching TRBD1 (6 bases). V was trimmed by 6 bases and J by 5 bases, leaving 7 bases between them. The length of the CDR3 is 11 residues. The CDR3 loop reads CASSRGTEAFY. The DNA for the CDR3 is TGTGCCAGCAGCAGGGGAACTGAAGCTTTCTAT.

The V call is TRBV7-9, the J call TRBJ2-7; the D gene is possibly TRBD1 (5 bases). Per germline, CDR1 SEHNR and CDR2 FQNEAQ (reference sequence). The V end lost 5 bases, the J end lost 6 bases, and 20 bases lay between the germline ends. The CDR3 has 15 residues. The CDR3 bases are TGTGCCAGCAGCGGTGGGGCCCAGGGAATACTCGAGCAGTACTTC. It yields the protein CASSGGAQGILEQYF. Supplemented by reference TRBV7-9 and TRBJ2-7, the full variable domain reads DTGVSQNPRHKITKRGQNVTFRCDPISEHNRLYWYRQTLGQGPEFLTYFQNEAQLEKSRLLSDRFSAERPKGSFSTLEIQRTEQGDSAMYLCASSGGAQGILEQYFGPGTRLTVT.

This clonotype was seen a few times. This chain connects TRBV4-1 to TRBJ1-3, with D unclear. The CDR3 totals 18 residues. V lost 3 bases, J lost 0 bases, and 18 bases lay in between. Germline V lookup: CDR1 MGHRA, CDR2 YSYEKL. In DNA, the CDR3 is TGCGCCAGCAGCCACCACCTTAAGGACCGGAACTCTGGAAACACCATATATTTT. It translates to CASSHHLKDRNSGNTIYF.

CDR3 in DNA: TGCAGTGCCTCGCTCGGGGGGATTTACGAGCAGTACTTC. It is translated as CSASLGGIYEQYF. V usage is TRBV20-1 and J usage is TRBJ2-7; 7 nucleotides line up with TRBD2. This CDR3 is built from 13 residues. Germline trimming cut 6 bases from V and 4 bases from J; bases unmatched to any gene: 9. Germline V gene lookup returns CDR1 DFQATT and CDR2 SNEGSKA (reference sequence).

This clonotype was recorded a few times. This chain links TRBV6-5 with TRBJ2-7, with 8 bases that match TRBD1. The ends lost 2 bases at V and 3 bases at J; junction bases unmatched: 3. The CDR3 is 14 amino acids. Germline V CDR1 and CDR2: MNHEY, SVGAGI. DNA of the CDR3: TGTGCCAGCAGTTACGGGACAGGCTACTACGAGCAGTACTTC. Translated: CASSYGTGYYEQYF.

This clonotype was picked up a small number of times. The rearrangement links TRBV5-8 to TRBJ2-5; the D is unclear. Germline V gene data show CDR1 as SGHTS and CDR2 as YDEGEE. CDR3 length: 12 amino acids. The V gene lost 5 bases and the J gene lost 6 bases, with 11 bases spanning the gap. The CDR3 loop reads CASRFIAKTQYF. CDR3 nucleotide sequence: TGTGCCAGCAGATTCATCGCTAAGACCCAGTACTTC.

The rearrangement uses TRBV7-9 and TRBJ1-6; no definite D call. V was pared by 3 bases and J by 4 bases, with 13 bases between. This CDR3 has 16 amino acids. CDR1 and CDR2 (germline): SEHNR, FQNEAQ (reference sequence). The CDR3 here is CASSFESALYNSPLHF. CDR3 coding DNA: TGTGCCAGCAGCTTTGAAAGTGCCTTATATAATTCACCCCTCCACTTT.

The CDR3 is CASSYNIRDRGRGTEAFF. The CDR3, as DNA: TGTGCCAGCAGTTACAACATACGGGACAGGGGGCGAGGCACTGAAGCTTTCTTT. This chain connects TRBV6-5 to TRBJ1-1, with 12 bases matching TRBD1. J lost 4 bases, V lost 2 bases, and 11 bases had no gene match. The CDR3 is 18 residues long. Per the germline V gene, CDR1 is MNHEY and CDR2 is SVGAGI.